This T cell receptor beta chain was captured by sequencing in a study of CDR3 diversity in severe acne. Each CDR3 protein gets one entry after TCRdb re-called the PCR reads with MiXCR. Found here are roughly 100,000 distinct CDR3 sequences, roughly 51% of them singletons; the top ten hold around 12%. The germline V gene encodes CDR1 SGHVS and CDR2 FNYEAQ. This CDR3 has 16 residues. On this clonotype itself: Compared with germline, one end of the junction differs, possibly owing to a read error.

V and J are TRBV7-6 and TRBJ2-2, with 7 positions matching TRBD2. The clonotype was recovered from a male donor with acne. Input material: blood. CDR3: CASSFTSEVNTGELFF. DNA of the CDR3: TGTGCTAGCAGCTTCACTAGCGAGGTGAACACCGGGGAGCTGTTTTTT.